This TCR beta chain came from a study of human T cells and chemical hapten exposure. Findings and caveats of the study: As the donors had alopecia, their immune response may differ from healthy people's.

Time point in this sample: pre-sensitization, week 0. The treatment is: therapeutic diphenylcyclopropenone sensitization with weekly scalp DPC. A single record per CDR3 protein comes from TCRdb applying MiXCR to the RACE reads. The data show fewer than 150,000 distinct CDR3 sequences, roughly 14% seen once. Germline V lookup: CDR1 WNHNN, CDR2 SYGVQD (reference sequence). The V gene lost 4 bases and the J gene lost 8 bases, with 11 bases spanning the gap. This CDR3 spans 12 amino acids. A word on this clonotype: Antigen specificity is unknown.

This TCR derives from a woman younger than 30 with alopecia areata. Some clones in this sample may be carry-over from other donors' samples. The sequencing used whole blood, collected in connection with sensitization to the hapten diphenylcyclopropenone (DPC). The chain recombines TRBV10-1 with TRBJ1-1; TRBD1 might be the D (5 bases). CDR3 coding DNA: TGCGCCAGCAGTGGGCCGGGGCCCGAAGCTTTCTTT. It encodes CASSGPGPEAFF.